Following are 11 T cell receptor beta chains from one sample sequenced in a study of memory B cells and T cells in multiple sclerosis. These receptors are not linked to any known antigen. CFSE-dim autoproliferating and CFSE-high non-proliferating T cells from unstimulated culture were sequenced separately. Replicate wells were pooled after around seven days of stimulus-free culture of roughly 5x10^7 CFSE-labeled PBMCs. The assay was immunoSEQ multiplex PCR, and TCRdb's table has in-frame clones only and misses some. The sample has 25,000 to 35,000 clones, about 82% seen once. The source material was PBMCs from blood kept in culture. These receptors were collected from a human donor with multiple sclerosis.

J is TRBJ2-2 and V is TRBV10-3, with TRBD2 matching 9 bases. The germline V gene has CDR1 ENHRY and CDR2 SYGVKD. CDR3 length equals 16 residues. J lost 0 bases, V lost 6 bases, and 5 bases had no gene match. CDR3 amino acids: CAIRTPSGANTGELFF. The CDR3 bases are TGTGCCATCAGGACCCCTAGCGGGGCGAACACCGGGGAGCTGTTTTTT.

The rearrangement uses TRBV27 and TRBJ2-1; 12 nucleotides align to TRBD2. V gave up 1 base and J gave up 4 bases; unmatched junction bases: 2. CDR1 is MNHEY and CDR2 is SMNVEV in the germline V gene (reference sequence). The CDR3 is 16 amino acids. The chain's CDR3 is CASSLYTSGGYNEQFF. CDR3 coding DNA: TGTGCCAGCAGTTTATATACTAGCGGGGGGTACAATGAGCAGTTCTTC.

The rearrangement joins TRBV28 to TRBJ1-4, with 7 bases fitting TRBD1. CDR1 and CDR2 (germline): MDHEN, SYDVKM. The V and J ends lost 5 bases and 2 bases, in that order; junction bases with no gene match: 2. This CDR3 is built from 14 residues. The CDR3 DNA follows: TGTGCCAGCAGTCCGGGACAGACTAATGAAAAACTGTTTTTT. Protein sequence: CASSPGQTNEKLFF.

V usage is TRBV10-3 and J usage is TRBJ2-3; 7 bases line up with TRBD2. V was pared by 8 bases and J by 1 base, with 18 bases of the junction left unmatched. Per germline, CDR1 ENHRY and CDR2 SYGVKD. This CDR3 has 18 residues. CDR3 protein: CAISKSGSGLAGTDTQYF. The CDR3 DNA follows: TGTGCCATCTCAAAGTCCGGGAGCGGGCTAGCGGGCACAGATACGCAGTATTTT.

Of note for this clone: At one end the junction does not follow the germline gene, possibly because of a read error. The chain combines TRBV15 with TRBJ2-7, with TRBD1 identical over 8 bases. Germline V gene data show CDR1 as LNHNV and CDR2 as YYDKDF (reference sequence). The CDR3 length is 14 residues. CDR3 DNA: TGTGCCACCAGCGGAGACAGGGGACCTTACGAGCAGTACTTC. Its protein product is CATSGDRGPYEQYF.

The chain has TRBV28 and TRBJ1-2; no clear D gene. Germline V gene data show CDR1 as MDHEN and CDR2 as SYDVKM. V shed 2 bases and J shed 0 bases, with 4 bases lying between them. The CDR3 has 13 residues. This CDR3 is CASSLPTNYGYTF. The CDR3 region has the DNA TGTGCCAGCAGTTTACCAACTAACTATGGCTACACCTTC.

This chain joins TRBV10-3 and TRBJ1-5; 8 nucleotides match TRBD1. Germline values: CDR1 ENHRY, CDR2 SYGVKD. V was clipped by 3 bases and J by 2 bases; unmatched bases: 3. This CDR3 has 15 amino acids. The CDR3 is CAISDGGQGNQPQHF. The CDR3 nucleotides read TGTGCCATCAGTGACGGGGGACAGGGCAATCAGCCCCAGCATTTT.

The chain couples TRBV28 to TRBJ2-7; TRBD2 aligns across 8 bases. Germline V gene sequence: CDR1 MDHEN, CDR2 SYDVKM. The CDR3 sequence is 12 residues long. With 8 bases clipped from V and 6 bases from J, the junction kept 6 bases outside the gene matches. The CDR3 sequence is CASSTRGGEQYF. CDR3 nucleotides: TGTGCCAGCTCCACTCGGGGGGGCGAGCAGTACTTC.

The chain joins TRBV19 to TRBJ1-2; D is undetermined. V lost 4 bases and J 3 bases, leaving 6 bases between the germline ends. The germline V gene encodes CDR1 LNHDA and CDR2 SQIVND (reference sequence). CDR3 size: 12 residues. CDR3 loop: CASSKDHYGYTF. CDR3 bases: TGTGCCAGTAGTAAGGATCACTATGGCTACACCTTC.

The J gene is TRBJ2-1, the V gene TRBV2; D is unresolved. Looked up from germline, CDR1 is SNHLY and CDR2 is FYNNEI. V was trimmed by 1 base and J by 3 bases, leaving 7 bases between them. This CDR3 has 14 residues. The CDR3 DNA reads TGTGCCAGCAGTGAAGGGCTGAACTACAATGAGCAGTTCTTC. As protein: CASSEGLNYNEQFF.

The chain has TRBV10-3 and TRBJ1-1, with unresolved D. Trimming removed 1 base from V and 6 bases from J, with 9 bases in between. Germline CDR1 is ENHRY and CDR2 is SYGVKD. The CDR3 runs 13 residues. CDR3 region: CAISELRDSEAFF. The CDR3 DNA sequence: TGTGCCATCAGTGAGTTGAGGGATTCTGAAGCTTTCTTT.